This T cell receptor (beta chain) was captured by sequencing in a study of OX40 agonist ivuxolimab in advanced cancers. The CDR3 length is 13 residues. The germline gives CDR1 WSHSY, CDR2 SAAADI. V was pared by 7 bases and J by 6 bases, with 12 bases between. Clones were read by immunoSEQ multiplex PCR, and TCRdb kept only the in-frame ones, dropping some. The data show around 38,000 clones, about four fifths seen once. The gene calls are TRBV10-2 and TRBJ2-2; D gene unclear. The specimen was CD4+ or CD8+ T cells sorted from blood, collected in a trial of the OX40 agonist ivuxolimab. The sequence was obtained from an adult with an advanced solid tumor such as melanoma, head and neck, liver or kidney cancer. CDR3 residues: CASTWIVPGELFF. In DNA form, the CDR3 reads TGCGCCAGCACCTGGATAGTCCCCGGGGAGCTGTTTTTT.